A selection of T cell receptor beta chains follows, all from one sample in a study of metastatic and nonmetastatic thyroid tumors. Using MiXCR, TCRdb re-called clones from the PCR reads. The profile covers fewer than 55,000 clones, with less than 20% appearing a single time and around 20% taken by the ten largest. Sequenced sample: blood. The receptors derive from a female donor with papillary thyroid cancer or a benign thyroid nodule (not recorded which). Some clones in this sample may be carry-over from other donors' samples. The CDR3 runs from the conserved cysteine through the conserved F or W. A D gene is named only where the DNA matches it firmly. Clone size, where shown, is once, few, many, or a class for clones that have expanded.

V gene	D gene	J gene	clone size	CDR3 DNA	CDR3 protein
TRBV6-1	.	TRBJ2-3	many	TGTGCCAGCAGTACCCCGGATACGCAGTATTTT	CASSTPDTQYF
TRBV11-1	.	TRBJ2-1	.	TGTGTCAGCAGCCCCAGGGGTGTTGGCTCCTACAATGAGCAGTTCTTC	CVSSPRGVGSYNEQFF
TRBV28	TRBD1	TRBJ1-2	many	TGTGCCAGCAGTCCCGGGACAGAGACCTTGAGTGGCTACACCTTC	CASSPGTETLSGYTF
TRBV5-6	.	TRBJ1-5	.	TGTGCCAGCAGCTTCACAGTGGGAGCCACCAATTCCAATCAGCCCCAGCATTTT	CASSFTVGATNSNQPQHF
TRBV6-1	TRBD2	TRBJ2-1	many	TGTGCCAGCAGCCGCAAGGGACTAGCGGGAAGGGAGCAGTTCTTC	CASSRKGLAGREQFF
TRBV12-3/TRBV12-4	.	TRBJ2-1	many	TGTGCCAGCAGTTGGGGAGCGGATCTTTCCTACAATGAGCAGTTCTTC	CASSWGADLSYNEQFF
TRBV5-1	.	TRBJ2-3	.	TGCGCCAGCAGCCCGTGGACGCCCATAGATACACAGTATTTT	CASSPWTPIDTQYF
TRBV4-1	TRBD2	TRBJ2-3	many	TGCGCCAGCAGCCCTAGGACTAGCGGTGCAGCAGATACGCAGTATTTT	CASSPRTSGAADTQYF
TRBV5-1	.	TRBJ2-7	many	TGCGCCAGCAGCTTGGGGCACGGCTACGAGCAGTACTTC	CASSLGHGYEQYF
TRBV10-2	.	TRBJ2-7	many	TGCGCCAGCAGTGAGCTTTTTTCCTACGAGCAGTACTTC	CASSELFSYEQYF
TRBV20-1	.	TRBJ2-7	.	TGCAGTGCTATCCCCGGACAATCCTACGAGCAGTACTTC	CSAIPGQSYEQYF
TRBV6-1	.	TRBJ2-5	many	TGTGCCAGCAGTGAAAGGCAGGGGGGGGGGGAGACCCAGTACTTC	CASSERQGGGETQYF
TRBV20-1	.	TRBJ2-3	many	TGCAGTGCTATCTCTCCGGACGGGACCACAGATACGCAGTATTTT	CSAISPDGTTDTQYF
TRBV29-1	.	TRBJ2-5	many	TGCAGCACGGGGTCAGGGATTGAGACCCAGTACTTC	CSTGSGIETQYF
TRBV20-1	TRBD2	TRBJ2-5	many	TGCAGTGCTAGAATGGCTAGCGGGAGTAATTTGGAGACCCAGTACTTC	CSARMASGSNLETQYF
TRBV6-2/TRBV6-3	.	TRBJ2-1	.	TGTGCCAGCAGCCAAGGTAGACATGAGCAGTTCTTC	CASSQGRHEQFF
TRBV12-3/TRBV12-4	.	TRBJ2-7	.	TGTGCCAGCAGTTTAGCGGTGGCTGACCAGTACTTC	CASSLAVADQYF
TRBV27	.	TRBJ2-7	medium-sized	TGTGCCAGCAGTCTCGTAAGGGACACCGAGCAGTACTTC	CASSLVRDTEQYF
TRBV27	.	TRBJ2-2	few	TGTGCCAGTCTTCCATGGGTCCCCGGGGAGCTGTTTTTT	CASLPWVPGELFF
TRBV19	TRBD1	TRBJ1-1	many	TGTGCCAGTAATTCAGGGGGCGATGAACTGAGGGGCACTGAAGCTTTCTTT	CASNSGGDELRGTEAFF
TRBV5-1	.	TRBJ2-7	.	TGCGCCAGCAGCTTGAAGGCTAGCGCCTACGAGCAGTACTTC	CASSLKASAYEQYF
TRBV24-1	.	TRBJ2-3	many	TGTGCCACCAGTGATTTTGGGCAGGGCACAGATACGCAGTATTTT	CATSDFGQGTDTQYF
TRBV6-1	.	TRBJ2-5	many	TGTGCCAGCAGCAACAATGCGGGGCAGTGGGTTGGCCAAGAGACCCAGTACTTC	CASSNNAGQWVGQETQYF
TRBV6-2/TRBV6-3	.	TRBJ2-1	.	TGTGCCGAATGGACTATCTACGATGAGCAGTTCTTC	CAEWTIYDEQFF
TRBV24-1	TRBD1	TRBJ2-5	many	TGTGCCACCAGTTGGGGACAGGGGCGAGTGGAGACCCAGTACTTC	CATSWGQGRVETQYF
TRBV24-1	TRBD2	TRBJ2-1	.	TGTGCCACCAGTGATTACGGACTAGCGGGAGTGAGGAGCAATGAGCAGTTCTTC	CATSDYGLAGVRSNEQFF
TRBV12-3/TRBV12-4	.	TRBJ1-6	many	TGTGCCAGCAGTTTATTAAGACATTATAATTCACCCCTCCACTTT	CASSLLRHYNSPLHF
TRBV6-1	TRBD1	TRBJ1-5	many	TGTGCCAGCAGCCAGACAGGGTACAATCAGCCCCAGCATTTT	CASSQTGYNQPQHF
TRBV6-1	.	TRBJ1-5	.	TGTGCCAGCAGTACCTTCGGGCGTAATCAGCCCCAGCATTTT	CASSTFGRNQPQHF
TRBV25-1	.	TRBJ2-1	many	TGTGCCAGCAGTCGGCGGAGTAGCGTCTACAATGAGCAGTTCTTC	CASSRRSSVYNEQFF
TRBV6-2/TRBV6-3	.	TRBJ1-1	many	TGTGCCAGCATTAAGGGGCGAAGGGGGAACACTGAAGCTTTCTTT	CASIKGRRGNTEAFF